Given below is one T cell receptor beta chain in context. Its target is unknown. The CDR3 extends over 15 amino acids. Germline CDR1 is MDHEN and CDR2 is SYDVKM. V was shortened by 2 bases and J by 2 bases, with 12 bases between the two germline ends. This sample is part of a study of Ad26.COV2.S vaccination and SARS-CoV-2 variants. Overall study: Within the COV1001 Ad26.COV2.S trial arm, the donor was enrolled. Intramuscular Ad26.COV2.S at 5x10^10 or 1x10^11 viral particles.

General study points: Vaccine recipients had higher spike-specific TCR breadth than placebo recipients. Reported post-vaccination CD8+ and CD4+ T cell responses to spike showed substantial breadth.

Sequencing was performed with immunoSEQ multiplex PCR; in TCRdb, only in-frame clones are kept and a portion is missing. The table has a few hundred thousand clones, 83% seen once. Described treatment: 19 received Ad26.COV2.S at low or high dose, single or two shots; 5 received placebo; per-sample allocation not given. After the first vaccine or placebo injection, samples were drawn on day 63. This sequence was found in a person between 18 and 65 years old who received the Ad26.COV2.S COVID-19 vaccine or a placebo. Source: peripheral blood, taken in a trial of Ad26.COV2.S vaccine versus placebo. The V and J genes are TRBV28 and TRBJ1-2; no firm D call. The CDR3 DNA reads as TGTGCCAGCAGTTTACCAGGCGCCCCAAACTATGGCTACACCTTC. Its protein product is CASSLPGAPNYGYTF.